The clone carrying this T cell receptor beta chain has only a few counts. This sample stems from a study of blood T cell repertoires in COVID-19. The wider study: Acute and convalescent COVID-19 specimens originated in the United States, Italy and Spain. Nucleic acid was either cDNA or gDNA, and it came from T cells, B-cell-depleted T cells, or PBMCs.

Original data processing: It was from reference gene primer amplification that nucleated cell counts were estimated. Method: immunoSEQ multiplex PCR; TCRdb's copy keeps in-frame clones and lacks some. V and J calls and clone size come straight from that table; D and trimming were deduced from the DNA. The data show some 200,000 clones, approximately 78% seen once. The Seattle site enrolled patients during active infection and followed them longitudinally. The germline gives CDR1 SGHAT, CDR2 FQNNGV. The CDR3 contains 13 residues. Deletions cut 5 bases from V and 8 bases from J, with 12 bases between. This clonotype originated in a woman in her 70s with COVID-19, enrolled during active disease. Sequencing input: peripheral blood. The chain combines TRBV11-2 with TRBJ1-4; tentatively, D is TRBD1 (6 bases). The CDR3 protein is CASSRDGTEKLFF. Written as DNA, the CDR3 is TGTGCCAGCAGCCGTGACGGGACAGAAAAACTGTTTTTT.